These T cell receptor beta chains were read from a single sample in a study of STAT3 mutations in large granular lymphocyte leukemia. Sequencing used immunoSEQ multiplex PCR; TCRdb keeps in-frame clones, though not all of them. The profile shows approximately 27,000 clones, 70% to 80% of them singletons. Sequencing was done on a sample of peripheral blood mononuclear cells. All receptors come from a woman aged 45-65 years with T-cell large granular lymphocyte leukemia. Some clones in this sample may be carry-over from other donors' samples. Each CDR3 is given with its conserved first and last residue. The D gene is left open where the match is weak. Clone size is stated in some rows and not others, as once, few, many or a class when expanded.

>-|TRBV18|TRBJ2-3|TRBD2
CASSANSGSTDTQYF
TGTGCCAGCTCGGCCAATAGCGGGAGCACAGATACGCAGTATTTT
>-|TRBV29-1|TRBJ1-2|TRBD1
CSVAGTVYGYTF
TGCAGCGTCGCCGGGACAGTCTATGGCTACACCTTC
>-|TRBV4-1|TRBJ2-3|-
CASSQYSTDTQYF
TGCGCCAGCAGTCAATACAGCACAGATACGCAGTATTTT
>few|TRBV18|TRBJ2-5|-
CASSPLPPTPPGDQYF
TGTGCCAGCTCACCATTGCCTCCGACGCCGCCGGGGGACCAGTACTTC
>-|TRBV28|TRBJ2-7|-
CASSFARYEQYF
TGTGCCAGCAGTTTTGCCCGGTACGAGCAGTACTTC
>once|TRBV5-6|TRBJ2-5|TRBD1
CASSTPLTGGKETQYF
TGTGCCAGCAGCACACCCCTGACAGGGGGCAAGGAGACCCAGTACTTC
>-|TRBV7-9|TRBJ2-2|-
CASSLVETRTGELFF
TGTGCCAGCAGCTTAGTGGAGACGAGGACCGGGGAGCTGTTTTTT
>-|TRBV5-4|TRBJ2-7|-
CASSLEQGYEQYF
TGTGCCAGCAGCTTGGAGCAGGGGTACGAGCAGTACTTC
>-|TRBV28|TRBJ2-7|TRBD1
CASSLTGVGSYEQYF
TGTGCCAGCAGTTTGACAGGGGTCGGCTCCTACGAGCAGTACTTC
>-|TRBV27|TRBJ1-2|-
CASRRQTNYGYTF
TGTGCCAGCAGAAGACAGACTAACTATGGCTACACCTTC
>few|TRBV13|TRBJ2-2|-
CASSLGDTGELFF
TGTGCCAGCAGCTTAGGGGACACCGGGGAGCTGTTTTTT
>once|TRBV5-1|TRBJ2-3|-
CASSLEGAGTTQYF
TGCGCCAGCAGCTTGGAAGGGGCCGGCACCACGCAGTATTTT
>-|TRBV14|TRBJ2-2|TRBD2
CASSPREGRYGELFF
TGTGCCAGCAGTCCGCGGGAGGGCCGGTACGGGGAGCTGTTTTTT
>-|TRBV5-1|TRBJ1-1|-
CASSLDGLTGLGNTEAFF
TGCGCCAGCAGCTTGGATGGACTGACAGGTTTGGGGAACACTGAAGCTTTCTTT
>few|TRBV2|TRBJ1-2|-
CASSDERPGYTF
TGTGCCAGCAGTGACGAACGTCCCGGCTACACCTTC
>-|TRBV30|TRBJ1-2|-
CAWSAGGGYTF
TGTGCCTGGAGTGCCGGCGGGGGCTACACCTTC
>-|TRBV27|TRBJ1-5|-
CASSSHENQPQHF
TGTGCCAGCAGTTCCCATGAGAATCAGCCCCAGCATTTT
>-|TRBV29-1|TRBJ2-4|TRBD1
CSGRGTGGENIQYF
TGCAGCGGAAGGGGGACAGGGGGGGAAAACATTCAGTACTTC
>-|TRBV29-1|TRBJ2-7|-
CSVLKTGEQYF
TGCAGCGTCCTTAAGACAGGCGAGCAGTACTTC
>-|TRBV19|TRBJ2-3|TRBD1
CASQGDADTQYF
TGTGCCTCCCAGGGGGATGCAGATACGCAGTATTTT
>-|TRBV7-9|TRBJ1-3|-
CASSLLSLSGNTIYF
TGTGCCAGCAGCTTATTATCCCTCTCTGGAAACACCATATATTTT
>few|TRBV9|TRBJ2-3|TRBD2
CASGAGRTSGRTDTQYF
TGTGCCAGCGGGGCAGGAAGGACTAGCGGGAGAACAGATACGCAGTATTTT
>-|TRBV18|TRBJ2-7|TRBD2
CASSPPGLAGGKEQYF
TGTGCCAGCTCACCACCGGGACTAGCGGGAGGTAAAGAGCAGTACTTC
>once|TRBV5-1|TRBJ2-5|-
CASSLITLGETQYF
TGCGCCAGCAGCTTGATTACCCTGGGGGAGACCCAGTACTTC
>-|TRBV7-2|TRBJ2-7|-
CASSFGQKLNEQYF
TGTGCCAGCAGCTTCGGACAGAAGTTAAACGAGCAGTACTTC
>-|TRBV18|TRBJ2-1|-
CASSGGLFNEQFF
TGTGCCAGCTCAGGAGGACTGTTCAATGAGCAGTTCTTC
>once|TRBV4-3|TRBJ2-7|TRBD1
CASSLRTGSSYEQYF
TGCGCCAGCAGCCTTCGGACAGGAAGCTCCTACGAGCAGTACTTC
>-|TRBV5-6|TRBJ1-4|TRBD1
CASSLSGRWDRDEKLFF
TGTGCCAGCAGTTTGTCTGGTCGCTGGGACAGGGATGAAAAACTGTTTTTT
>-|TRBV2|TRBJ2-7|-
CASSDLGPIAWSSYEQYF
TGTGCCAGCAGTGATCTGGGTCCTATTGCCTGGAGCTCCTACGAGCAGTACTTC
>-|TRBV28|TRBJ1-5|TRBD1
CASSPRQGAFQPQHF
TGTGCCAGCAGTCCCCGACAGGGGGCTTTTCAGCCCCAGCATTTT
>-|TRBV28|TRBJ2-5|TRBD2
CASSTGGLETQYF
TGTGCCAGCAGCACGGGAGGCCTGGAGACCCAGTACTTC
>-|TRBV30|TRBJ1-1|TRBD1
CAWSFWDRENTEAFF
TGTGCCTGGAGTTTCTGGGACAGGGAGAACACTGAAGCTTTCTTT
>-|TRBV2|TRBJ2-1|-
CASVVGSGPYNEQFF
TGTGCCAGCGTTGTCGGGAGCGGGCCGTACAATGAGCAGTTCTTC
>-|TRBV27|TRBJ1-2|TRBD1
CASSRDRGSGYTF
TGTGCCAGCAGTCGCGACAGGGGAAGTGGCTACACCTTC
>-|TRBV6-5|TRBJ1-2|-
CASSYLYRRPLYGYTF
TGTGCCAGCAGTTACCTCTACAGGCGCCCTCTCTATGGCTACACCTTC
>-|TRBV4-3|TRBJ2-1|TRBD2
CATSRGLADYNEQFF
TGCGCCACCTCCAGGGGACTAGCGGATTACAATGAGCAGTTCTTC
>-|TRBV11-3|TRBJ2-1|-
CASSFSWISYNEQFF
TGTGCCAGCAGCTTTTCCTGGATCTCCTACAATGAGCAGTTCTTC
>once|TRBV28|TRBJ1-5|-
CASRWGGQPQHF
TGTGCCAGCAGATGGGGGGGACAGCCCCAGCATTTT
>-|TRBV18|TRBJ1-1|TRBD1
CASSPPQGGMNTEAFF
TGTGCCAGCTCACCACCCCAGGGGGGCATGAACACTGAAGCTTTCTTT
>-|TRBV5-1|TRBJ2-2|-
CASSLRVSGELFF
TGCGCCAGCAGCTTGAGGGTTTCCGGGGAGCTGTTTTTT
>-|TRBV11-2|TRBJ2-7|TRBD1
CASGRDRDYEQYF
TGTGCCAGCGGCCGGGACAGGGACTACGAGCAGTACTTC
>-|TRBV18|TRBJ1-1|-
CASSPGIMTEAFF
TGTGCCAGCTCACCAGGGATTATGACTGAAGCTTTCTTT
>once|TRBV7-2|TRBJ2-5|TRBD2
CASSLRIAGGPGETQYF
TGTGCCAGCAGCTTACGGATAGCGGGAGGGCCGGGGGAGACCCAGTACTTC
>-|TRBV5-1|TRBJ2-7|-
CASSSYGTDYEQYF
TGCGCCAGCAGCTCTTACGGGACGGATTACGAGCAGTACTTC
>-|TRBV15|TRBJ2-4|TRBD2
CATSRDLVAGAKNIQYF
TGTGCCACCAGCAGAGATTTAGTAGCGGGAGCCAAAAACATTCAGTACTTC
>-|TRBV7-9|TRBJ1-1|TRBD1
CASSPGGFGHTEAFF
TGTGCCAGCAGCCCAGGGGGCTTCGGTCACACTGAAGCTTTCTTT
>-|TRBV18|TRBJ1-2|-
CASSPRGSDGYTF
TGTGCCAGCTCACCACGGGGGTCCGATGGCTACACCTTC
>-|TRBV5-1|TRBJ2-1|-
CASSLVVSGAGNEQFF
TGCGCCAGCAGCTTGGTAGTGTCAGGGGCGGGCAATGAGCAGTTCTTC
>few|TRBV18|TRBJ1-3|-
CASSLDPGSGNTIYF
TGTGCCAGCTCACTCGACCCGGGCTCTGGAAACACCATATATTTT
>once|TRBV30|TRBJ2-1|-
CAWSLTGENEQFF
TGTGCCTGGAGTCTTACCGGAGAGAATGAGCAGTTCTTC
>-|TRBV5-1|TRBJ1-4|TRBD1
CASSSKTGINEKLFF
TGCGCCAGCAGCTCCAAGACAGGGATAAATGAAAAACTGTTTTTT
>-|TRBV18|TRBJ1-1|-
CASSPGGQNTEAFF
TGTGCCAGCTCGCCCGGGGGGCAGAACACTGAAGCTTTCTTT
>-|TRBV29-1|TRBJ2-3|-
CSTRESGSTDTQYF
TGCAGCACCCGGGAAAGCGGGAGCACAGATACGCAGTATTTT
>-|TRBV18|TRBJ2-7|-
CASSPGVLYEQYF
TGTGCCAGCTCACCAGGGGTCCTATACGAGCAGTACTTC
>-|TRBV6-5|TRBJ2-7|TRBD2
CASSYSLAGVNEQYF
TGTGCCAGCAGTTACTCGCTAGCGGGAGTGAACGAGCAGTACTTC